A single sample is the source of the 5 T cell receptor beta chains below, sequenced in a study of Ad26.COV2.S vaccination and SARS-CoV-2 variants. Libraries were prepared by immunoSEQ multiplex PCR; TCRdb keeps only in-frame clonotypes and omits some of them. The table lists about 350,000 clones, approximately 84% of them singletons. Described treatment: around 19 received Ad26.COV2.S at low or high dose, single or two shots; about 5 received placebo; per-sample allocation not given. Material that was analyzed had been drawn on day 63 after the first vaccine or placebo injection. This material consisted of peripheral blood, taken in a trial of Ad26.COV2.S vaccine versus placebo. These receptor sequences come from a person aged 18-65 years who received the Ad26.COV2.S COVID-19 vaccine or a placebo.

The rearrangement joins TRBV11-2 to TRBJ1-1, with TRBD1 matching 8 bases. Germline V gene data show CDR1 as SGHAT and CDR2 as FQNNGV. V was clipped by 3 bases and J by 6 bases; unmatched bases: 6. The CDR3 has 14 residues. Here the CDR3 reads CASSFRQGSAEAFF. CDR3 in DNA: TGTGCCAGCAGCTTCAGACAGGGGAGCGCTGAAGCTTTCTTT.

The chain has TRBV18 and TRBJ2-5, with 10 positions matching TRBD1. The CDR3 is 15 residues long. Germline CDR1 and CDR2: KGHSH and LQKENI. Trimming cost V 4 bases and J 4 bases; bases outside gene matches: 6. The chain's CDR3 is CASSQNGQGGETQYF. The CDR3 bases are TGTGCCAGCTCACAAAACGGACAGGGGGGAGAGACCCAGTACTTC.

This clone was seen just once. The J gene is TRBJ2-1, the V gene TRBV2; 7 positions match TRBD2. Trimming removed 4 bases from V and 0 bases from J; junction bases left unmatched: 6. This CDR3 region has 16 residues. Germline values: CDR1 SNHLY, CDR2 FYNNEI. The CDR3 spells CASSGRDYNSYNEQFF. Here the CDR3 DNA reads TGTGCCAGCAGTGGACGGGACTACAACTCCTACAATGAGCAGTTCTTC.

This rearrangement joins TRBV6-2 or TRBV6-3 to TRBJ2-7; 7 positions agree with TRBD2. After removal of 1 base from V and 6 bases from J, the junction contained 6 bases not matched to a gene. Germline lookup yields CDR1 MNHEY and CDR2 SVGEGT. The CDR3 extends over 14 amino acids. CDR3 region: CASSYFAGDGEQYF. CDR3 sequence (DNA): TGTGCCAGCAGTTACTTCGCGGGAGATGGCGAGCAGTACTTC.

The DNA of the CDR3 is TGTGCCAGCAGCTTAACAGCTCGACTAGGCCGAGAGCAGTACTTC. It codes for CASSLTARLGREQYF. The rearrangement joins TRBV7-2 to TRBJ2-7, with D perhaps matching TRBD2 (6 bases). CDR1 is SGHTA, CDR2 FQGNSA, per germline. The V gene lost 2 bases and the J gene lost 7 bases, with 18 bases spanning the gap. This CDR3 is built from 15 residues.